Below are 2 T cell receptor beta chains sequenced from a single sample in a study of T cell repertoires in aging, cancer and after chemotherapy. A mixed TRB-A/B primer pool amplified rearranged TRB by multiplex touch-down PCR. TCRdb analysed the multiplex PCR reads with MiXCR anew, one entry per CDR3 protein. Seen here are approximately 4,900 distinct CDR3 sequences, approximately 46% observed once, and the top ten hold around 28%. Amplification of TCR beta used genomic DNA extracted from peripheral blood. The sequenced sample was blood. Every receptor here comes from a human donor in good health.

This clonotype came up once. The J gene is TRBJ2-3, the V gene TRBV5-1, with 7 positions matching TRBD2. J gave up 1 base and V 0 bases, and 5 bases lay outside the gene matches. The CDR3 consists of 16 residues. Looked up from germline, CDR1 is SGHRS and CDR2 is YFSETQ. CDR3 region: CASSLVPSGGTDTQYF. The CDR3 bases are TGCGCCAGCAGCTTGGTTCCGAGCGGGGGCACAGATACGCAGTATTTT.

The chain combines TRBV5-4 with TRBJ1-2; 8 bases are a match to TRBD1. Germline V CDR1 and CDR2: SGHNT, YYREEE (reference sequence). V shed 10 bases and J 4 bases; nucleotides not matched to a gene: 15. The CDR3 length is 15 residues. The CDR3 sequence: CASSLGQGASYGYTF. CDR3 in DNA: TGTGCCTCCAGCTTGGGGCAGGGGGCTAGCTATGGCTACACCTTC.